This T cell receptor beta chain derives from a study of T cells in localized non-small cell lung cancer. Generated by immunoSEQ multiplex PCR, the TCRdb table keeps only in-frame clones and is missing some. This table has 25,000 to 35,000 clones, roughly 90% appearing once. As concerns this clone: Its antigen is undetermined.

Germline V gene lookup returns CDR1 SGHTA and CDR2 FQGTGA. This CDR3 is built from 14 residues. Trimming took off 2 bases at V and 1 base at J, with 8 bases between the two ends. The study's findings and limits: Sequencing, confined to only one tumor region, leaves heterogeneity possible. Uninvolved adjacent lung showed the highest T cell clonality, exceeding tumor.

The chain has TRBV7-3 and TRBJ1-1; no clear D gene. The TCR sequence derives from an older female donor with stage I lung adenocarcinoma. This specimen consisted of peripheral blood, obtained before any cancer treatment. Here the CDR3 reads CASSLHAANTEAFF. CDR3 sequence (DNA): TGTGCCAGCAGCTTACACGCAGCGAACACTGAAGCTTTCTTT.